These 4 T cell receptor beta chains originate from one sample sequenced in a study of vaccination and CD4 T cells after COVID-19. The Oncomine TCR Beta short-read assay sequenced DNA from cultured CD4+ T cells. TCRdb itself ran the PCR reads through MiXCR, one entry per CDR3 protein. This table has over 10,000 distinct CDR3 sequences, roughly 50% appearing once. Treatment given: roughly 11-day PBMC culture with coronavirus spike peptide pools or control peptides (ViraFEST assay). No antigens are known for them. Sequencing was performed on cultured CD4+ T cells from blood, taken after SARS-CoV-2 vaccination. These receptors all stem from a human donor with COVID-19.

The chain carries TRBV6-1 and TRBJ2-2; the D gene is possibly TRBD1 (7 bases). CDR3 length equals 13 residues. The V and J ends lost 8 bases and 6 bases respectively, with 13 bases between them. CDR1 is MNHNS, CDR2 SASEGT, per germline. The CDR3 spells CASRRGLAGELFF. As DNA, the CDR3 is TGTGCCAGCCGGAGGGGGCTGGCCGGGGAGCTGTTTTTT.

J is TRBJ2-7 and V is TRBV18; D is unresolved. The V end was cut by 0 bases, the J end by 3 bases, with 9 bases between. There are 14 residues in the CDR3. Germline CDR1 KGHSH, CDR2 LQKENI. For the CDR3, the DNA is TGTGCCAGCTCACCACCTCCCCCAGTCTACGAGCAGTACTTC. It yields the protein CASSPPPPVYEQYF.

The rearrangement links TRBV6-1 to TRBJ1-2; D call uncertain. With 5 bases removed from V and 6 bases from J, the gap between germline ends came to 22 bases. From germline, CDR1 is MNHNS and CDR2 SASEGT. CDR3 length: 16 amino acids. The CDR3 DNA follows: TGTGCCAGCAGTCCTTCGGCCCCGGTGGAAGGGAATGGCTACACCTTC. This translates into CASSPSAPVEGNGYTF.

The rearrangement links TRBV5-4 to TRBJ1-1; D remains unclear. Germline V gene lookup returns CDR1 SGHNT and CDR2 YYREEE (reference sequence). CDR3 length: 14 amino acids. The V end was cut by 0 bases, the J end by 5 bases, with 11 bases between. CDR3 region: CASSLGAVGTEAFF. CDR3 in DNA: TGTGCCAGCAGCTTGGGGGCGGTAGGGACTGAAGCTTTCTTT.